These T cell receptor beta chains were read from a single sample in a study of T cell responses to AZD1222 COVID-19 vaccine. The table came from immunoSEQ multiplex PCR; TCRdb's copy has only in-frame clones and leaves some out. The sample lists 90,000 to 100,000 clones, roughly 85% occurring once. The starting material was peripheral blood, obtained on day 0 of AZD1222 vaccination. These receptors came from an adult in good health. The CDR3 runs from the conserved cysteine through the conserved F or W. The D gene is left open where the match is weak.

>TRBD2|TRBV9
CASSVGTSGLTSTDTQYF
>.|TRBV25-1
CASSDQVPNTEAFF
>.|TRBV7-2
CASSLPGGGGYTF
>TRBD1|TRBV25-1
CASSANRGTNTGELFF
>.|TRBV9
CASSGNFLTF
>.|TRBV6-2/TRBV6-3
CASSYTVGSPYGYTF
>TRBD1|TRBV15
CATRKAGQNYGYTF
>.|TRBV5-6
CASSVVGEQFF
>.|TRBV4-1
CASSQELGQRGYGYTF
>TRBD2|TRBV7-6
CASSLATSGRANTQYF
>.|TRBV9
CASSVAGGLNTEAFF
>TRBD1|TRBV5-4
CASSQGQLNSPLHF
>TRBD1|TRBV5-6
CASSLRTGDDEQYF
>.|TRBV14
CASSQVSGFTGELFF
>.|TRBV5-4
CASSLRGPNTEAFF
>.|TRBV11-2
CASSPERAAGNTIYF
>.|TRBV12-5
CASGLFSATNEKLFF
>.|TRBV19
CASSIGGQSTGELFF
>TRBD2|TRBV10-3
CAISGGLAVTDTQYF
>TRBD1|TRBV9
CASSVTGTGVGNTIYF
>.|TRBV11-2
CASSLGVGRGYTF
>.|TRBV29-1
CSVVAPGQTNEKLFF
>TRBD1|TRBV6-5
CASSYFGTDYYTF
>.|TRBV2
CASSDLPGTTNEKLFF
>.|TRBV7-2
CASSSHSSPRDKNIQYF
>.|TRBV11-3
CASSDLLLDYHSYNEQFF
>.|TRBV4-1
CASSQVGGKNTGELFF
>.|TRBV19
CASSEYRDSPLHF
>.|TRBV19
CASSIAISSYNSPLHF
>TRBD1|TRBV7-3
CASSPGQGNYGYTF
>.|TRBV4-3
CASSQDQQYEQYF
>TRBD2|TRBV27
CASSLKGLAGGRYEQYF
>.|TRBV18
CASSPPIKDNEQFF
>TRBD2|TRBV6-5
CASSTGEGPHEQYF
>TRBD2|TRBV6-2/TRBV6-3
CASSYPTSSGTFQETQYF
>TRBD2|TRBV7-6
CASSRGLAGAGEQFF
>.|TRBV19
CASSMTANTEAFF
>TRBD1|TRBV2
CASSDIFSRDRGRTSSYEQYF
>TRBD1|TRBV11-3
CASSLGVQGFAEKLFF
>.|TRBV13
CASSLVVVEQYF
>.|TRBV2
CATGDGYEQYF
>TRBD1|TRBV7-2
CASSPRTGGDYEQYF
>.|TRBV21-1
CASSKVWGGTYEQYF
>.|TRBV2
CASSEGLQETQYF
>.|TRBV7-9
CAGRRAGAVVDTQYF
>.|TRBV9
CASSAQGGYETQYF